One TCR beta chain is described in this entry. TCRbeta libraries were built with three rounds of nested PCR, modified from ARM-PCR. TCRdb re-called the multiplex PCR reads through MiXCR, storing one row per CDR3 protein. The repertoire consists of about 75,000 distinct CDR3 sequences, with around 65% occurring once and the leading ten covering roughly 26%. The sample originates from a study of tumor and adjacent non-tumor tissue in lung cancer. No cell sorting was done before RNA was extracted from the tissue. Distant lung tissue was collected more than 3 cm away from the tumor edge. Germline assignment: CDR1 MNHNY and CDR2 SVGAGI (reference sequence). This CDR3 comprises 15 residues.

The sequenced material came from distant non-tumor lung tissue. The clonotype comes from a woman aged 50 to 60 with non-small cell lung cancer. The gene calls are TRBV6-6 and TRBJ1-5; TRBD1 aligns across 10 bases. The CDR3 DNA reads TGTACGAGCAGTGAGACAGGGGGCTGGAATCAGCCCCAGCATTTT. This encodes CTSSETGGWNQPQHF.